The 7 T cell receptor beta chains listed next were all sequenced from one sample in a study of cytomegalovirus exposure and HLA in healthy donors. 13 Jbeta primers and 60 Vbeta primers were used for the PCR. TCRdb's table, derived via immunoSEQ multiplex PCR, lists solely in-frame clones and lacks some. Among a few hundred thousand clones, about 83% were seen once, and the ten largest hold about 2%. What was sequenced was PBMCs. Receptors originate from a woman in her 40s in good health and CMV-seropositive.

This clone was seen only a few times. The gene calls are TRBV5-1 and TRBJ2-7; D unresolved. The CDR3 runs to 16 residues. V lost 0 bases and J 1 base, leaving 14 bases between the germline ends. Germline loops: CDR1 SGHRS, CDR2 YFSETQ. The chain's CDR3 is CASSLDPGGGSYEQYF. In DNA, the CDR3 is TGCGCCAGCAGCTTGGACCCCGGTGGCGGATCCTACGAGCAGTACTTC.

The CDR3 nucleotides are TGTGCCAGCAGAACAGGGGCTCAGCCCCAGCATTTT. It is translated as CASRTGAQPQHF. The V and J genes are TRBV28 and TRBJ1-5, with 7 bases lining up with TRBD1. Trimming cost V 6 bases and J 6 bases; bases outside gene matches: 2. This CDR3 spans 12 amino acids. Germline CDR1 MDHEN, CDR2 SYDVKM.

The V and J genes are TRBV19 and TRBJ2-7, with D perhaps TRBD2 (6 bases). CDR3 length equals 13 residues. CDR1 is LNHDA, CDR2 SQIVND, per germline (reference sequence). Between the trimmed V and J ends, which lost 3 bases and 6 bases, there was a span of 12 bases. CDR3 nucleotide sequence: TGTGCCAGTAGTATCGTGGGGGGTGGCGAGCAGTACTTC. Protein sequence: CASSIVGGGEQYF.

The table lists this clone with a few counts. The chain uses TRBV30 and TRBJ2-1, with D possibly TRBD1 on 5 matching bases. Germline values: CDR1 GTSNPN, CDR2 SVGIG (reference sequence). V lost 5 bases and J 0 bases, leaving 11 bases between the germline ends. This CDR3 has 14 amino acids. CDR3 nucleotides: TGTGCCTGGGGAGACAGCACCTCCTACAATGAGCAGTTCTTC. Protein sequence: CAWGDSTSYNEQFF.

This chain joins TRBV27 and TRBJ2-1; 10 positions match TRBD2. The J segment lost 10 bases and the V segment lost 6 bases, leaving 12 bases of the junction unmatched. The CDR3 runs 15 residues. From germline, CDR1 is MNHEY and CDR2 SMNVEV (reference sequence). CDR3 residues: CASRPRGLAGEEQFF. The CDR3 DNA reads TGTGCCAGCAGGCCCCGAGGGCTAGCGGGAGAGGAGCAGTTCTTC.

The chain carries TRBV4-3 and TRBJ1-1; the match to TRBD1 covers 7 bases. Germline loops: CDR1 LGHNA, CDR2 YSLEER. V gave up 2 bases and J gave up 3 bases; unmatched junction bases: 3. The CDR3 sequence is 14 residues long. This CDR3 is CASSQQDRHTEAFF. In nucleotides, the CDR3 is TGCGCCAGCAGCCAACAGGACAGGCACACTGAAGCTTTCTTT.

This chain links TRBV6-6 with TRBJ1-4; no reliable D call. This CDR3 has 14 amino acids. Germline-derived CDR1 and CDR2 are MNHNY and SVGAGI (reference sequence). The germline V and J ends were trimmed by 0 bases and 5 bases, with 7 bases remaining between them. The chain's CDR3 is CASSYSGRNEKLFF. The CDR3 nucleotides read TGTGCCAGCAGTTACTCGGGCAGAAATGAAAAACTGTTTTTT.